The 9 T cell receptor beta chains given below trace back to one sample, sequenced in a study of T cell responses to AZD1222 COVID-19 vaccine. The table came from immunoSEQ multiplex PCR; TCRdb's copy has only in-frame clones and leaves some out. The sample holds 85,000 to 110,000 clones; about 90% are singletons and the top ten take about 4.8%. The sample in question was peripheral blood, obtained on day 0 of AZD1222 vaccination. The source is an adult in good health.

The CDR3 bases are TGCGCCAGCAGCTCCCGGACAGGGAACGCAGATACGCAGTATTTT. Amino acid sequence: CASSSRTGNADTQYF. This sequence joins TRBV5-1 and TRBJ2-3; 8 nucleotides line up with TRBD1. The CDR3 runs 15 residues. The V segment lost 3 bases and the J segment 4 bases; nucleotides outside the gene matches: 7. CDR1 and CDR2 (germline): SGHRS, YFSETQ.

This clone showed up just a few times. The chain uses TRBV6-4 and TRBJ2-6, with 7 bases that match TRBD1. CDR3 size: 16 residues. The germline V gene encodes CDR1 MRHNA and CDR2 SNTAGT. The junction had 0 bases not matched to a gene; V was cut back by 0 bases and J by 1 base. DNA of the CDR3: TGTGCCAGCAGTGACTCGACAGGGTCTGGGGCCAACGTCCTGACTTTC. Translation gives CASSDSTGSGANVLTF.

This clone was recorded once. The rearrangement uses TRBV7-8 and TRBJ2-7, with D unclear. Germline V gene data show CDR1 as SGHVS and CDR2 as FQNEAQ. The V gene lost 2 bases and the J gene lost 0 bases, with 11 bases spanning the gap. The CDR3 contains 15 residues. DNA of the CDR3: TGTGCCAGCAGCTTACGGCGCGGAAGCTCCTACGAGCAGTACTTC. The encoded protein is CASSLRRGSSYEQYF.

This clone was detected a few times. The chain links TRBV7-9 to TRBJ2-7; D is tentatively TRBD1 or TRBD2 (5 bases each). Looked up from germline, CDR1 is SEHNR and CDR2 is FQNEAQ (reference sequence). V lost 8 bases and J lost 6, with 11 bases in between. CDR3 length: 11 residues. CDR3 coding DNA: TGTGCCAGCTCCTCGGGGACCGAGCAGTACTTC. This codes for CASSSGTEQYF.

In nucleotides, the CDR3 is TGTGCCAGCAGGGTCTGGGACAGGGAAAACACCATATATTTT. Amino acids: CASRVWDRENTIYF. The V and J genes are TRBV5-4 and TRBJ1-3; 9 bases line up with TRBD1. Germline V lookup: CDR1 SGHNT, CDR2 YYREEE (reference sequence). The CDR3 contains 14 residues. J gave up 6 bases and V 5 bases, and 6 bases lay outside the gene matches.

CDR3 sequence: CASTPWGQGITEAFF. The DNA for the CDR3 is TGTGCCAGCACCCCATGGGGACAGGGGATCACTGAAGCTTTCTTT. The chain is built from TRBV7-8 and TRBJ1-1; 10 positions agree with TRBD1. The CDR3 is made up of 15 amino acids. Germline V gene lookup returns CDR1 SGHVS and CDR2 FQNEAQ. V shed 7 bases and J 4 bases; nucleotides not matched to a gene: 9.

The chain carries TRBV2 and TRBJ1-5; D is possibly TRBD1 (6 bases). This CDR3 spans 14 amino acids. The germline V gene has CDR1 SNHLY and CDR2 FYNNEI. Trimming left V 10 bases short and J 6 bases short, with 19 bases between. The CDR3 DNA reads TGTGCCACCGGAGGTGACAGGCTGGTTCAGCCCCAGCATTTT. Residues: CATGGDRLVQPQHF.

The rearrangement links TRBV7-2 to TRBJ2-1, with 8 positions matching TRBD2. Losses at the gene ends were 5 bases for V and 7 bases for J; bases not matched to a gene: 7. The CDR3 length is 14 residues. CDR1 and CDR2 (germline): SGHTA, FQGNSA. The CDR3 sequence is CASSRAGGLNEQFF. The CDR3 DNA is TGTGCCAGCAGCCGGGCGGGGGGACTAAATGAGCAGTTCTTC.

V gene TRBV2 combines with J gene TRBJ2-7; D uncertain. The CDR3 sequence is 14 residues long. Per germline, CDR1 SNHLY and CDR2 FYNNEI. V was pared by 2 bases and J by 2 bases, with 10 bases between. The CDR3, as DNA: TGTGCCAGCAGTGAAAGCTGGAAGGCCTACGAGCAGTACTTC. This translates into CASSESWKAYEQYF.